This TCR beta chain was obtained from a study of T cells after yellow fever vaccination. Study overall: Those fractions that held only low numbers of cells were prepared using the SMART-Seq v4 Ultra Low Input RNA kit. Study findings and constraints: Any FACS-sorted repertoire could hold abundant clonotypes that contaminate it from the bulk population. Few clonotypes appeared in both CD4 and CD8 compartments.

There are 15 residues in the CDR3. Trimming cost V 5 bases and J 9 bases; bases outside gene matches: 8. This clonotype was observed at least ten times. Its specificity is unknown. Conversion of TCR transcripts into cDNA relied on 5'RACE template switching, which added a universal primer site and UMIs. TCRdb processed the 5' RACE reads anew with MiXCR; each CDR3 protein has one entry. The table records just under 600,000 distinct CDR3 sequences, approximately 13% of them present only once. The receptor was derived from a man between 25 and 39 years old who received the YFV17D yellow fever vaccine. This chain links TRBV12-3 or TRBV12-4 with TRBJ2-1; TRBD2 aligns across 12 bases. This sample comprised PBMCs, obtained on the day of the yellow fever booster vaccination. CDR3 region: CASSRGTSGRGEQFF. The CDR3 region has the DNA TGTGCCAGCAGTCGCGGGACTAGCGGGCGGGGTGAGCAGTTCTTC.